These T cell receptor beta chains were read from a single sample in a study of blood T cell repertoires in COVID-19. The protocol was immunoSEQ multiplex PCR, while the TCRdb copy is restricted to in-frame clones and leaves out a portion. This table holds under 300,000 clones, 75% to 85% found once. The sequenced material came from peripheral blood. The receptor source for this set is a human donor in a cohort sampled during active COVID-19. CDR3s include the opening cysteine and the closing phenylalanine or tryptophan. Fields, in order: clone size, V gene, J gene, D gene, CDR3 DNA, CDR3 protein. A D gene is named only where the DNA matches it firmly. Only some rows state a clone size, as once, few, many or a class for expanded clones.

many	TRBV3-1/TRBV3-2	TRBJ2-3	TRBD2	TGTGCCAGCAGCCAAGATGTAGCGGCTAGCGGGGGAAGTTTGTATTTT	CASSQDVAASGGSLYF
-	TRBV11-1	TRBJ2-1	TRBD1	TGTGCCAGCAGCTCATACAGGGGGGAGTACAATGAGCAGTTCTTC	CASSSYRGEYNEQFF
-	TRBV2	TRBJ2-5	TRBD2	TGTGCCACCTGTACTAGCGAGATCCAAGAGACCCAGTACTTC	CATCTSEIQETQYF
-	TRBV10-2	TRBJ2-2	TRBD2	TGCGCCAGCCGTTCGTTGGAGCGGGGGTTGATGGGGGAGCTGTTTTTT	CASRSLERGLMGELFF
-	TRBV28	TRBJ2-5	TRBD2	TGTGCCAGCAGTTCCGTTTTAGCGGGAGGGGCGGAGACCCAGTACTTC	CASSSVLAGGAETQYF
-	TRBV5-4	TRBJ2-7	TRBD1	TGTGCCAGCAGCTTGGCCGGGGACAGTCGTTCCTACGAGCAGTACTTC	CASSLAGDSRSYEQYF
-	TRBV30	TRBJ1-5	-	TGTGCCTGGGACCGCCCTAGTCAGCCCCAGCATTTT	CAWDRPSQPQHF
few	TRBV5-4	TRBJ1-2	-	TGTGCCAGCAGCTTGGGAGGACAGACTAACTATGGCTACACCTTC	CASSLGGQTNYGYTF
-	TRBV19	TRBJ2-7	TRBD1	TGTGCCAGTAGTAATCCCGGGACAGGGGGCTACGAGCAGTACTTC	CASSNPGTGGYEQYF
-	TRBV5-4	TRBJ2-2	TRBD2	TGTGCCAGCAGCTCGAAAGCGGGAGTCGGGTTAATAACCGGGGAGCTGTTTTTT	CASSSKAGVGLITGELFF
-	TRBV28	TRBJ1-2	TRBD1	TGTGCCAGCACCCAACAGGGGGACTACGGCTACACCTTC	CASTQQGDYGYTF
-	TRBV18	TRBJ1-1	-	TGTGCCAGCTCCCCCAGGATGTCGGACACTGAAGCTTTCTTT	CASSPRMSDTEAFF
-	TRBV5-1	TRBJ2-7	-	TGCGCCAGCAGCTTTGATGGAGCATACGAGCAGTACTTC	CASSFDGAYEQYF
-	TRBV14	TRBJ2-6	-	TGTGCCAGCAGCTCTCTATCCCTCCTCAACTCTGGGGCCAACGTCCTGACTTTC	CASSSLSLLNSGANVLTF
-	TRBV9	TRBJ2-2	-	TGTGCCAGCAGCGTAGGGCTACTAGGACGAACCGGGGAGCTGTTTTTT	CASSVGLLGRTGELFF
-	TRBV2	TRBJ2-7	TRBD1	TGTGCCAGCAGGGCCTGGGACAGGGTGGCCTACGAGCAGTACTTC	CASRAWDRVAYEQYF
-	TRBV11-3	TRBJ2-1	-	TGTGCCAGCAGCCCTTTCCGGGACAATGAGCAGTTCTTC	CASSPFRDNEQFF
once	TRBV28	TRBJ2-3	-	TGTGCCAGCAGTTTGTTAGCTAGCACAGATACGCAGTATTTT	CASSLLASTDTQYF
-	TRBV28	TRBJ2-3	TRBD2	TGTGCCAGCAGTATCTGGACTAGCGGTCTTGGGGGGGCAGATACGCAGTATTTT	CASSIWTSGLGGADTQYF
-	TRBV19	TRBJ2-2	-	TGTGCCAGTAAGTGGGCAGAGAACACCGGGGAGCTGTTTTTT	CASKWAENTGELFF
-	TRBV2	TRBJ2-1	-	TGTGCCAGCACCGAAGAGAGGTCAGGGGCCTACAATGAGCAGTTCTTC	CASTEERSGAYNEQFF
-	TRBV3-1/TRBV3-2	TRBJ2-3	TRBD2	TGTGCCAGCAGCCCCAAAATAGCGGGAGTTAATACGCAGTATTTT	CASSPKIAGVNTQYF
once	TRBV11-3	TRBJ2-1	-	TGTGCCAGCAGCTTCGGGGATTCCTACAATGAGCAGTTCTTC	CASSFGDSYNEQFF
-	TRBV3-1/TRBV3-2	TRBJ1-1	TRBD1	TGTGCCAGCAGCCACGACAGGGATACTGAAGCTTTCTTT	CASSHDRDTEAFF
once	TRBV24-1	TRBJ2-5	-	TGTGCCACCAGTGATTTGCAGACCGGGGGAGAGACCCAGTACTTC	CATSDLQTGGETQYF
once	TRBV11-2	TRBJ1-2	-	TGTGCCAGCAGCCCTCTCCAGGGTGATGGCTACACCTTC	CASSPLQGDGYTF
few	TRBV7-9	TRBJ2-3	-	TGTGCCAGCAGCTTAGGCCTAGACCCAGATACGCAGTATTTT	CASSLGLDPDTQYF
-	TRBV4-2	TRBJ2-1	TRBD2	TGTGCCAGCAGCCACGGGGAGGGCCGGAACTACAATGAGCAGTTCTTC	CASSHGEGRNYNEQFF
once	TRBV5-6	TRBJ2-7	TRBD1	TGTGCCAGCAGCTCTGGAGGACAGGGGTCTTTTTCCTACGAGCAGTACTTC	CASSSGGQGSFSYEQYF
-	TRBV10-3	TRBJ1-3	TRBD1	TGTGCCATCAGGGGGACAGGGTCTGTAAACACCATATATTTT	CAIRGTGSVNTIYF
-	TRBV5-1	TRBJ2-7	TRBD2	TGCGCCAGCATACCGGGACTATCCAGTGACTATCTCTCCTACGAGCAGTACTTC	CASIPGLSSDYLSYEQYF
-	TRBV7-9	TRBJ2-7	TRBD1	TGTGCCAGCAGCTTGCGGACAGGGAATGTTCGCGAGCAGTACTTC	CASSLRTGNVREQYF
-	TRBV5-8	TRBJ1-5	TRBD1	TGTGCCAGCAGAAATCCGGGACAGCCAATATATCAGCCCCAGCATTTT	CASRNPGQPIYQPQHF
-	TRBV4-2	TRBJ2-7	TRBD2	TGTGCCAGCAGCCAAGAACTGCGCGGACTAGTATACGAGCAGTACTTC	CASSQELRGLVYEQYF
-	TRBV7-2	TRBJ2-5	TRBD2	TGTGCCAGCAGCTCCGCGCTTACTAGCGGAGGGGCGGAGACCCAGTACTTC	CASSSALTSGGAETQYF
-	TRBV9	TRBJ2-7	-	TGTGCCAGCAGCCCTTTACAGGGTTTCAACGAGCAGTACTTC	CASSPLQGFNEQYF
-	TRBV6-2/TRBV6-3	TRBJ1-2	TRBD1	TGTGCCAGCAGTCGGACAGGCACACTCTATGGCTACACCTTC	CASSRTGTLYGYTF
-	TRBV18	TRBJ2-6	-	TGTGCCAGCTCACCGGTCTCGGGGGTCTCCTCTGGGGCCAACGTCCTGACTTTC	CASSPVSGVSSGANVLTF
-	TRBV25-1	TRBJ2-1	TRBD1	TGTGCCAGCAGTCCCCTTGGACAGGGGGGTATGAATGAGCAGTTCTTC	CASSPLGQGGMNEQFF
-	TRBV6-5	TRBJ2-3	TRBD2	TGTGCCAGCAGTTACGGGTCCCTAGCGGGCACAGATACGCAGTATTTT	CASSYGSLAGTDTQYF
-	TRBV5-4	TRBJ2-3	-	TGTGCCAGCAGCCCAGGACAGAGTCGCACAGATACGCAGTATTTT	CASSPGQSRTDTQYF
-	TRBV7-2	TRBJ2-3	TRBD1	TGTGCCAGCAGCCAGACAGGGGGGAGGACAGATACGCAGTATTTT	CASSQTGGRTDTQYF
-	TRBV5-1	TRBJ1-4	TRBD1	TGCGCCAGCAGCCCGACAGGGCCCGGCGAAAAACTGTTTTTT	CASSPTGPGEKLFF
-	TRBV18	TRBJ2-7	-	TGTGCCAGCTCAGGTCGGACAGATCACGAGCAGTACTTC	CASSGRTDHEQYF
-	TRBV27	TRBJ1-6	-	TGTGCCAGCAGTTTACAGGGGAACCATTCACCCCTCCACTTT	CASSLQGNHSPLHF